The clone carrying this T cell receptor (beta chain) has just a few counts. The sample originates from a study of shared clonotypes between healthy human individuals. The V segment lost 0 bases and the J segment 3 bases; nucleotides outside the gene matches: 6. This CDR3 region has 17 residues. Repertoires were generated with immunoSEQ multiplex PCR, while TCRdb's copy carries only in-frame clones and drops some. The sample has 800,000 to 1,200,000 clones; about 84% are singletons. The clonotype comes from a man younger than 35 in good health. Some clones in this sample may be carry-over from other donors' samples. This chain connects TRBV23-1 to TRBJ2-2; 8 bases match TRBD1. TRBV23-1 is treated as an ORF (open reading frame) with a function not yet certain. Input material: memory CD4+ T cells from PBMCs. As for subset: CD45RA-negative fraction. CDR3 bases: TGCGCCAGCAGTCAATCCGGACAGGGTCGGGACACCGGGGAGCTGTTTTTT. Translated, it gives CASSQSGQGRDTGELFF.